The 25 T cell receptor beta chains listed next were all sequenced from one sample in a study of blood T cell repertoires in COVID-19. Assay used: immunoSEQ multiplex PCR; TCRdb lists only in-frame clones, some missing. This table holds fewer than 300,000 clones, around 90% found once. The specimen was PBMCs or T cells enriched from blood (not recorded which). These receptors were collected from a woman aged 25 to 39 who had recovered from COVID-19.

The rearrangement uses TRBV19 and TRBJ2-1, with 7 bases matching TRBD1. The germline gives CDR1 LNHDA, CDR2 SQIVND (reference sequence). The trim removed 3 bases at V and 4 bases at J, leaving 6 bases unmatched. This CDR3 is built from 15 residues. CDR3 bases: TGTGCCAGTAGTATTAAAGGACAGGTTTACAATGAGCAGTTCTTC. Its protein is CASSIKGQVYNEQFF.

This CDR3 is CAWSPDRAEQYF. In nucleotides, the CDR3 is TGTGCCTGGAGTCCAGACAGGGCCGAGCAGTACTTC. The V call is TRBV30, the J call TRBJ2-7; TRBD1 matches at 7 bases. There are 12 residues in the CDR3. CDR1 GTSNPN and CDR2 SVGIG come from the germline V gene (reference sequence). The J segment lost 6 bases and the V segment lost 2 bases, leaving 4 bases of the junction unmatched.

The chain combines TRBV5-1 with TRBJ2-2, with no clear D. V was shortened by 3 bases and J by 1 base, with 7 bases between the two germline ends. CDR3 size: 14 residues. Germline CDR1 is SGHRS and CDR2 is YFSETQ. The CDR3 loop is CASSSTWNTGELFF. CDR3 bases: TGCGCCAGCAGCTCGACTTGGAACACCGGGGAGCTGTTTTTT.

This chain uses TRBV29-1 with TRBJ2-3; 11 positions agree with TRBD2. Germline lookup yields CDR1 SQVTM and CDR2 ANQGSEA. After removal of 4 bases from V and 0 bases from J, the junction contained 6 bases not matched to a gene. CDR3 length equals 16 residues. The CDR3 DNA is TGCAGCGTTGGGCTAGCGGGAGGAACTAGCACAGATACGCAGTATTTT. It translates to CSVGLAGGTSTDTQYF.

This CDR3 reads CATSDPRTSGDTGELFF. The CDR3 DNA is TGTGCCACCAGTGACCCCCGGACTAGCGGGGATACCGGGGAGCTGTTTTTT. This chain uses TRBV24-1 with TRBJ2-2, with 12 bases matching TRBD2. With 4 bases clipped from V and 5 bases from J, the junction kept 7 bases outside the gene matches. CDR1 and CDR2 (germline): KGHDR, SFDVKD. The CDR3 is 17 amino acids.

V usage is TRBV6-1 and J usage is TRBJ2-6; 7 bases align to TRBD1. CDR1 and CDR2 from the germline V gene are MNHNS and SASEGT. V lost 0 bases to trimming and J lost 0 bases; unmatched junction nucleotides: 11. There are 20 residues in the CDR3. The CDR3 DNA reads TGTGCCAGCAGTGAAGCTAAGGGGGCAGGCAGTCCCTCTGGGGCCAACGTCCTGACTTTC. Protein sequence: CASSEAKGAGSPSGANVLTF.

This clone was seen a single time. J is TRBJ1-3 and V is TRBV5-1, with TRBD1 matching over 8 bases. CDR1 SGHRS and CDR2 YFSETQ come from the germline V gene. Germline trimming cut 3 bases from V and 4 bases from J; bases unmatched to any gene: 3. The CDR3 consists of 14 residues. The CDR3 reads CASSSTGVGNTIYF. The CDR3, as DNA: TGCGCCAGCAGCTCGACAGGGGTAGGAAACACCATATATTTT.

The CDR3 sequence: CASSGVGVSEQFF. Here the CDR3 DNA reads TGTGCCAGCAGCGGGGTCGGGGTCAGTGAGCAGTTCTTC. This chain joins TRBV11-2 and TRBJ2-1; possibly TRBD2 for D (5 bases). CDR1 SGHAT and CDR2 FQNNGV come from the germline V gene. This CDR3 has 13 residues. The ends were cut back, 5 bases at V and 9 bases at J, with 14 bases in the middle. Full variable domain (missing parts from reference TRBV11-2 and TRBJ2-1): EAGVAQSPRYKIIEKRQSVAFWCNPISGHATLYWYQQILGQGPKLLIQFQNNGVVDDSQLPKDRFSAERLKGVDSTLKIQPAKLEDSAVYLCASSGVGVSEQFFGPGTRLTVL.

The V call is TRBV9, the J call TRBJ2-7; 7 positions agree with TRBD2. Trimming at V came to 3 bases and at J to 0 bases, leaving 9 bases not matched to a gene. In germline, CDR1 is SGDLS, CDR2 YYNGEE. The CDR3 runs to 16 residues. The CDR3 loop is CASSAFAGDSSYEQYF. CDR3 bases: TGTGCCAGCAGCGCGTTCGCGGGAGATTCCTCCTACGAGCAGTACTTC.

The chain has TRBV4-1 and TRBJ2-7, with 12 bases identical to TRBD1. Germline V gene data show CDR1 as MGHRA and CDR2 as YSYEKL. The CDR3 runs 16 residues. V gave up 0 bases and J gave up 7 bases; unmatched junction bases: 7. CDR3 sequence reads: CASSQEPGQGAREQYF. The CDR3 nucleotides are TGCGCCAGCAGCCAAGAACCGGGACAGGGGGCAAGAGAGCAGTACTTC.

Comments on this clone: At the DNA level, this CDR3 is encoded by other sequences in the same sample as well. The chain links TRBV5-1 to TRBJ2-1, with 9 bases matching TRBD2. Trimming removed 0 bases from V and 3 bases from J; junction bases left unmatched: 1. The CDR3 consists of 15 residues. The germline V gene encodes CDR1 SGHRS and CDR2 YFSETQ. The CDR3 sequence: CASSLGLADYNEQFF. CDR3 in DNA: TGCGCCAGCAGCTTGGGACTAGCGGACTACAATGAGCAGTTCTTC.

This chain uses TRBV28 with TRBJ2-2, with TRBD1 as a possible D gene (5 bases). Deletions cut 5 bases from V and 6 bases from J, with 13 bases between. From germline, CDR1 is MDHEN and CDR2 SYDVKM. This CDR3 region has 14 residues. The CDR3 region has the DNA TGTGCCAGCAGTCCAGAACAGGCTCCCGGGGAGCTGTTTTTT. This sequence encodes CASSPEQAPGELFF.

V gene TRBV3-1 (or the pseudogene TRBV3-2) combines with J gene TRBJ2-5, with D possibly matching TRBD1 (5 bases). The CDR3 sequence is 14 residues long. Per germline, CDR1 LGHDT and CDR2 YNNKEL (reference sequence). Between the trimmed V and J ends, which lost 1 base and 5 bases, there was a span of 11 bases. Here the CDR3 reads CASSQGLQEETQYF. The CDR3, as DNA: TGTGCCAGCAGCCAAGGGTTACAGGAGGAGACCCAGTACTTC.

The chain carries TRBV11-3 and TRBJ2-2; 15 bases are a match to TRBD2. The CDR3 has 16 amino acids. V dropped 5 bases and J dropped 7; count of bases not matched to a gene: 5. CDR1 is SGHNT and CDR2 is YENEEA in the germline V gene. The CDR3 nucleotides are TGTGCCAGCAGCCGGACTAGCGGGAGGGCTGGCGGGGAGCTGTTTTTT. This sequence encodes CASSRTSGRAGGELFF.

The chain joins TRBV28 to TRBJ2-1, with TRBD1 identical over 8 bases. Germline V CDR1 and CDR2: MDHEN, SYDVKM. The CDR3 runs 15 residues. V lost 2 bases and J lost 4; bases outside the gene matches: 4. The CDR3 DNA sequence: TGTGCCAGCAGTTTAGCGACAGGGGTTTACAATGAGCAGTTCTTC. Residues: CASSLATGVYNEQFF.

This chain joins TRBV5-4 and TRBJ1-1; 8 bases are shared with TRBD1. Germline V CDR1 and CDR2: SGHNT, YYREEE (reference sequence). Trimming at V came to 0 bases and at J to 5 bases, leaving 3 bases not matched to a gene. The CDR3 covers 14 residues. The CDR3: CASSLGQGMTEAFF. CDR3 coding DNA: TGTGCCAGCAGCTTGGGACAGGGGATGACTGAAGCTTTCTTT.

This clone was seen once. CDR3 loop: CASSSTEYFYEQYF. The DNA for the CDR3 is TGTGCCAGCAGTTCCACGGAGTACTTCTACGAGCAGTACTTC. The genes are TRBV6-5 and TRBJ2-7, with D hard to call. The V gene's germline CDR1 is MNHEY and CDR2 SVGAGI. The CDR3 totals 14 residues. The V end lost 4 bases, the J end lost 3 bases, and 13 bases lay between the germline ends.

The rearrangement uses TRBV7-9 and TRBJ1-2, with a tentative D call TRBD1 (6 bases). Germline V lookup: CDR1 SEHNR, CDR2 FQNEAQ (reference sequence). Trimming left V 5 bases short and J 4 bases short, with 17 bases between. The CDR3 totals 15 residues. As DNA, the CDR3 is TGTGCCAGCAGCCCAGGGGACGGGCTTCTCTATGGCTACACCTTC. This sequence encodes CASSPGDGLLYGYTF.

This rearrangement joins TRBV18 to TRBJ1-6; TRBD1 matches 8 bases. The V segment lost 1 base and the J segment 6 bases; nucleotides outside the gene matches: 11. The CDR3 runs 18 residues. Germline assignment: CDR1 KGHSH and CDR2 LQKENI. The CDR3: CASSPRGAGGPFNSPLHF. CDR3 coding DNA: TGTGCCAGCTCACCACGTGGGGCAGGGGGCCCTTTTAATTCACCCCTCCACTTT.

The table lists this clone with a few counts. The chain combines TRBV6-2 or TRBV6-3 with TRBJ2-7; D ambiguous. There are 14 residues in the CDR3. Trimming stripped 2 bases from V and 3 bases from J, with 11 bases between. The V gene's germline CDR1 is MNHEY and CDR2 SVGEGT. CDR3 region: CASSYDGSHYEQYF. The CDR3 coding sequence is TGTGCCAGCAGTTACGACGGGTCCCACTACGAGCAGTACTTC.

The rearrangement joins TRBV28 to TRBJ1-5, with a weak D call TRBD1 (5 bases). Trimming pared 6 bases from V and 2 bases from J, leaving 5 bases between. In germline, CDR1 is MDHEN, CDR2 SYDVKM. The CDR3 is 12 residues long. CDR3 in DNA: TGTGCCAGCAGCAGGGGCAATCAGCCCCAGCATTTT. Its protein product is CASSRGNQPQHF.

J is TRBJ1-4 and V is TRBV11-3; 9 positions agree with TRBD1. The CDR3 contains 15 residues. Germline loops: CDR1 SGHNT, CDR2 YENEEA. V trimming: 5 bases; J trimming: 5 bases; junction bases outside the gene matches: 6. CDR3 coding DNA: TGTGCCAGCAGCCTATCGACAGGGGGGAATGAAAAACTGTTTTTT. This translates into CASSLSTGGNEKLFF.

The J gene is TRBJ2-1, the V gene TRBV7-2; 11 nucleotides line up with TRBD1. CDR3 size: 18 residues. Germline V lookup: CDR1 SGHTA, CDR2 FQGNSA. V lost 1 base and J lost 7; bases outside the gene matches: 12. CDR3 in amino acids: CASSLGPPGTGGGNEQFF. The CDR3 bases are TGTGCCAGCAGCTTAGGGCCCCCGGGGACAGGGGGAGGAAATGAGCAGTTCTTC.

V gene TRBV9 combines with J gene TRBJ1-3; possibly TRBD1 for D (5 bases). CDR1 is SGDLS and CDR2 is YYNGEE in the germline V gene. The length of the CDR3 is 15 residues. The V gene lost 3 bases and the J gene lost 1 base, with 11 bases spanning the gap. The CDR3 protein is CASSETQVSGNTIYF. Written as DNA, the CDR3 is TGTGCCAGCAGCGAAACACAGGTTTCTGGAAACACCATATATTTT.

This chain joins TRBV6-5 and TRBJ1-3; tentatively, D is TRBD1 (5 bases). Trimming cost V 5 bases and J 2 bases, with 13 bases left between them. The CDR3 is 15 amino acids. Germline V gene sequence: CDR1 MNHEY, CDR2 SVGAGI. The CDR3 spells CASSKTAGTGNTIYF. The CDR3 DNA sequence: TGTGCCAGCAGTAAGACAGCCGGTACTGGAAACACCATATATTTT.